These T cell receptor beta chains were read from a single sample in a study of CD8 T cells in Susac syndrome. A single record per CDR3 protein comes from TCRdb applying MiXCR to the immunoSEQ multiplex PCR reads. The profile covers 95,000 to 150,000 distinct CDR3 sequences, with about 93% appearing a single time and 0.28% taken by the ten largest. The sample taken for sequencing was CD8+ T cells from PBMCs. The origin of the receptors is a human donor with Susac syndrome. Both conserved end residues are trimmed from each CDR3.

v_call	j_call	cdr3_aa
TRBV27	TRBJ1-2	ASSLAAASLHGYT
TRBV29-1	TRBJ1-2	SVEQGPDGYT
TRBV11-2	TRBJ2-1	ASSLSSGGWLNEQF
TRBV27	TRBJ1-2	ASSLNRGNYGYT
TRBV20-1	TRBJ2-7	SARADFSYEQY
TRBV2	TRBJ2-7	ASSGEGLYEQY
TRBV5-4	TRBJ2-1	ASSPGEGTYNEQF
TRBV5-4	TRBJ2-1	ASSFRDSSYNEQF
TRBV5-4	TRBJ2-1	ASSFLEYNEQF
TRBV6-5	TRBJ1-2	ASRGGGEGNYGYT
TRBV11-2	TRBJ2-7	ASGQGIEQY
TRBV25-1	TRBJ1-1	ASSEDRANTEAF
TRBV5-4	TRBJ2-5	ASSLGTSAETQY
TRBV9	TRBJ2-3	ASSVGSGGSTDTQY
TRBV6-5	TRBJ1-1	ASSYSISTEAF
TRBV9	TRBJ2-6	ASSVDSQELSGANVLT
TRBV20-1	TRBJ2-5	SQSGVRETQY
TRBV25-1	TRBJ2-7	ASSDRGEQY
TRBV5-4	TRBJ2-7	ASSTRDGYEQY
TRBV13	TRBJ1-1	ASRSNLNTEAF
TRBV20-1	TRBJ2-5	SARDLDRDGETQY
TRBV6-2/TRBV6-3	TRBJ2-1	ASSSLGGGASYNEQF
TRBV27	TRBJ2-5	ASSPLAGAQETQY
TRBV12-3/TRBV12-4	TRBJ1-2	ASSLGQNYGYT
TRBV12-3/TRBV12-4	TRBJ2-3	ASTTGTGGADTQY
TRBV7-9	TRBJ2-7	ASSLTRTYEQY
TRBV29-1	TRBJ2-3	SVGVGTTDTQY
TRBV7-9	TRBJ2-1	ASSSLGYEQF
TRBV24-1	TRBJ2-2	ATSDPASGTGNTGELF